A single sample gave rise to the 2 T cell receptor beta chains below, sequenced in a study of CD8 T cells in Susac syndrome (dated by TCRdb to about 2019). Library creation used the immunoSEQ multiplex PCR assay. RNA was extracted with the RNeasy kit and 0.5 to 1 ug was reverse transcribed using random hexamers. TCRdb cleaned the public reads at Q25 with fastp, built clones with MiXCR and kept in-frame beta chains. Entries that share a CDR3 protein sequence are merged under the most common genes and DNA. Across this sample there are 55,000 to 85,000 distinct CDR3 sequences, with under 96% seen only once. 0.085% to 0.14% of the sample rests with the top ten. Sequenced: CD4+ T cells from PBMCs. The source of these receptors is a human donor with multiple sclerosis.

The V and J genes are TRBV28 and TRBJ1-6; possibly TRBD1 for D (5 bases). Per germline, CDR1 MDHEN and CDR2 SYDVKM. The CDR3 length is 12 residues. Trimming removed 5 bases from V and 14 bases from J, with 13 bases in between. The CDR3 region is CASSIRVTALHF. The CDR3, as DNA: TGTGCCAGCAGTATCAGGGTTACGGCCCTCCACTTT. The variable domain in full, with the rest retrieved from reference TRBV28 and TRBJ1-6, is DVKVTQSSRYLVKRTGEKVFLECVQDMDHENMFWYRQDPGLGLRLIYFSYDVKMKEKGDIPEGYSVSREKKERFSLILESASTNQTSMYLCASSIRVTALHFGNGTRLTVT.

The chain carries TRBV9 and TRBJ1-5; weak D call: TRBD1 (5 bases). The V end lost 0 bases, the J end lost 7 bases, and 11 bases lay between the germline ends. Germline CDR1 reads SGDLS; CDR2 reads YYNGEE. The CDR3 is made up of 14 amino acids. In DNA form, the CDR3 reads TGTGCCAGCAGCGTAGCTGGGGGGGAGCAGCCCCAGCATTTT. Translation gives CASSVAGGEQPQHF.